The 25 T cell receptor beta chains reported below all come from one sample, sequenced in a study of Graves' ophthalmopathy and Graves' hyperthyroidism. Beta-chain TCR CDR3 regions were amplified from RNA transcripts. RT-PCR was first run with HTBI primers, then multiplex PCR in a second round. TCRdb redid the calling of the multiplex PCR reads with MiXCR, one entry per CDR3 protein. Here the sample spans about 400,000 distinct CDR3 sequences, over 20% being singletons. Sequencing was carried out using peripheral blood. All receptors derive from a woman in her late teens or twenties with stable Graves' hyperthyroidism.

The chain carries TRBV11-2 and TRBJ2-7; D not resolved. The CDR3 is 11 amino acids. The V gene's germline CDR1 is SGHAT and CDR2 FQNNGV. V lost 5 bases to trimming and J lost 3 bases, with 5 bases between them. This CDR3 is CASSDVYEQYF. In nucleotides, the CDR3 is TGTGCCAGCAGCGACGTCTACGAGCAGTACTTC. The full variable domain, in which reference TRBV11-2 and TRBJ2-7 provide the parts outside the CDR3, is EAGVAQSPRYKIIEKRQSVAFWCNPISGHATLYWYQQILGQGPKLLIQFQNNGVVDDSQLPKDRFSAERLKGVDSTLKIQPAKLEDSAVYLCASSDVYEQYFGPGTRLTVT.

Ten or more counts support this clonotype. The chain's CDR3 is CAISVGGNEQYF. In nucleotides, the CDR3 is TGTGCCATCAGTGTGGGGGGGAACGAGCAGTACTTC. The chain recombines TRBV10-3 with TRBJ2-7; 7 bases align to TRBD2. The CDR3 sequence is 12 residues long. After removal of 4 bases from V and 5 bases from J, the junction contained 2 bases not matched to a gene. CDR1 and CDR2 from the germline V gene are ENHRY and SYGVKD.

This clonotype showed up many times. V usage is TRBV27 and J usage is TRBJ1-1, with 10 bases that match TRBD1. V shed 6 bases, J shed 4 bases, and the junction held 11 bases outside the gene matches. The CDR3 sequence is 16 residues long. Germline V gene sequence: CDR1 MNHEY, CDR2 SMNVEV (reference sequence). The CDR3 spells CASSFIGTGVGTEAFF. The CDR3 DNA sequence: TGTGCCAGCAGCTTTATCGGGACAGGGGTGGGCACTGAAGCTTTCTTT.

The sample holds many counts of this clonotype. The chain employs TRBV29-1 and TRBJ2-7, with D hard to call. The V gene's germline CDR1 is SQVTM and CDR2 ANQGSEA. Between the trimmed V and J ends, which lost 1 base and 6 bases, there was a span of 10 bases. The CDR3 runs 12 residues. The CDR3 sequence: CSVEAIWGEQYF. CDR3 nucleotides: TGCAGCGTTGAAGCGATTTGGGGCGAGCAGTACTTC.

V gene TRBV18 combines with J gene TRBJ1-1; D ambiguous. Germline V gene sequence: CDR1 KGHSH, CDR2 LQKENI. The CDR3 contains 13 residues. Trimming shortened V by 5 bases and J by 3 bases, and 10 bases separated the two germline ends. As DNA, the CDR3 is TGTGCCAGCTCAAACAATGGGGACACTGAAGCTTTCTTT. It codes for CASSNNGDTEAFF. The full variable domain, its missing parts supplied by reference TRBV18 and TRBJ1-1, is NAGVMQNPRHLVRRRGQEARLRCSPMKGHSHVYWYRQLPEEGLKFMVYLQKENIIDESGMPKERFSAEFPKEGPSILRIQQVVRGDSAAYFCASSNNGDTEAFFGQGTRLTVV.

At least ten counts were recorded for this clonotype. This chain links TRBV11-1 with TRBJ2-2; the match to TRBD2 covers 7 bases. This CDR3 spans 15 amino acids. From germline, CDR1 is SGHAT and CDR2 FQDESV (reference sequence). The trim removed 5 bases at V and 4 bases at J, leaving 7 bases unmatched. The CDR3 DNA is TGTGCCAGCAGCACGAGCGGGATGGGCACCGGGGAGCTGTTTTTT. It yields the protein CASSTSGMGTGELFF.

In this sample, this clonotype turned up once. The chain carries TRBV7-8 and TRBJ1-1, with 7 bases fitting TRBD1. CDR1 is SGHVS, CDR2 FQNEAQ, per germline. The length of the CDR3 is 14 residues. With 5 bases clipped from V and 11 bases from J, the junction kept 14 bases outside the gene matches. The CDR3 DNA reads as TGTGCCAGCAGCCCCAGAAGGACAGGTCGCGGGGCTTTCTTT. As protein: CASSPRRTGRGAFF.

There are many counts of this clonotype. This chain links TRBV6-1 with TRBJ2-7; maybe TRBD2 (5 bases). Germline CDR1 is MNHNS and CDR2 is SASEGT. V was pared by 5 bases and J by 3 bases, with 11 bases between. The CDR3 is 13 amino acids. CDR3 nucleotides: TGTGCCAGCAGTCGTTCCGGAGGCTACGAGCAGTACTTC. Amino acid sequence: CASSRSGGYEQYF.

This clonotype has only a few counts. This chain uses TRBV20-1 with TRBJ1-5; a weak D match, TRBD1 (5 bases). The V gene's germline CDR1 is DFQATT and CDR2 SNEGSKA (reference sequence). Trimming stripped 4 bases from V and 4 bases from J, with 17 bases between. This CDR3 region has 15 residues. The CDR3 coding sequence is TGCAGTGCTACACCCAGTGTCGGGGGAAATCAGCCCCAGCATTTT. Its protein is CSATPSVGGNQPQHF.

In its sample, this clonotype was seen many times. In DNA, the CDR3 is TGTGCCAGCAGCTTAGCGCCCGGGACGTTTGGCTACACCTTC. It codes for CASSLAPGTFGYTF. This chain uses TRBV7-2 with TRBJ1-2, with D perhaps matching TRBD1 (5 bases). The CDR3 extends over 14 amino acids. V was clipped by 0 bases and J by 7 bases, with 12 bases between them. Germline V CDR1 and CDR2: SGHTA, FQGNSA.

This clonotype was seen a handful of times. The chain combines TRBV3-1 with TRBJ2-5; the match to TRBD2 covers 14 bases. Germline V lookup: CDR1 LGHDT, CDR2 YNNKEL (reference sequence). The CDR3 is made up of 17 amino acids. Trimming took 2 bases from V and 4 from J; bases not matched to a gene: 6. The CDR3 loop reads CASSQSIGTSGGETQYF. In DNA form, the CDR3 reads TGTGCCAGCAGCCAATCTATCGGGACTAGCGGGGGAGAGACCCAGTACTTC.

This clonotype was counted between two and nine times. The rearrangement uses TRBV20-1 and TRBJ2-7; 9 nucleotides match TRBD2. The ends lost 1 base at V and 3 bases at J; junction bases unmatched: 7. The length of the CDR3 is 15 residues. Germline V gene data show CDR1 as DFQATT and CDR2 as SNEGSKA (reference sequence). CDR3 bases: TGCAGTGCTAGAGTCCGGCTAGCGGGACTCTACGAGCAGTACTTC. Translated, it gives CSARVRLAGLYEQYF.

The sample holds many counts of this clonotype. At one boundary the junction diverges from the germline segment, which might be a read error. This sequence joins TRBV12-3 or TRBV12-4 and TRBJ1-2, with D possibly matching TRBD1 (6 bases). There are 12 residues in the CDR3. CDR3 bases: TGTGCCAGCGGTTTTTGGGGGGCTGGCTACACCTTC. Translated: CASGFWGAGYTF.

This clonotype came up many times. V usage is TRBV7-8 and J usage is TRBJ2-4; 10 nucleotides line up with TRBD2. Germline V gene data show CDR1 as SGHVS and CDR2 as FQNEAQ. This CDR3 region has 17 residues. Germline trimming cut 1 base from V and 2 bases from J; bases unmatched to any gene: 5. The CDR3 loop reads CASSLVRAGGTKNIQYF. The CDR3, as DNA: TGTGCCAGCAGCTTAGTTAGAGCGGGAGGGACCAAAAACATTCAGTACTTC.

This clonotype was observed many times. The CDR3 DNA is TGTGCCAGCAGTTTGACGGGGAATAATTCACCCCTCCACTTT. This sequence encodes CASSLTGNNSPLHF. J is TRBJ1-6 and V is TRBV12-3 or TRBV12-4; D unresolved. The length of the CDR3 is 14 residues. V was trimmed by 3 bases and J by 5 bases, leaving 8 bases between them.

This clonotype was observed at least ten times. V and J are TRBV2 and TRBJ1-2; D may be TRBD1 (5 bases). The germline CDR1 and CDR2 sequences are SNHLY and FYNNEI. The length of the CDR3 is 16 residues. V lost 7 bases to trimming and J lost 1 base, with 19 bases between them. The CDR3 nucleotides read TGTGCCAGCACCGAAGGGGCGGCAGGGCTTAACTATGGCTACACCTTC. Protein sequence: CASTEGAAGLNYGYTF. Full variable domain (outside the CDR3, taken from reference TRBV2 and TRBJ1-2): EPEVTQTPSHQVTQMGQEVILRCVPISNHLYFYWYRQILGQKVEFLVSFYNNEISEKSEIFDDQFSVERPDGSNFTLKIRSTKLEDSAMYFCASTEGAAGLNYGYTFGSGTRLTVV.

This clonotype was detected ten times or more. The rearrangement links TRBV7-2 to TRBJ2-5; 9 bases align to TRBD2. CDR1 is SGHTA, CDR2 FQGNSA, per germline. J gave up 5 bases and V 4 bases, and 5 bases lay outside the gene matches. The CDR3 is made up of 14 amino acids. Here the CDR3 reads CASSSRTSDETQYF. The CDR3 bases are TGTGCCAGCAGCTCCAGGACTAGCGACGAGACCCAGTACTTC. Together with reference TRBV7-2 and TRBJ2-5, the CDR3 gives the full variable domain: GAGVSQSPSNKVTEKGKDVELRCDPISGHTALYWYRQSLGQGLEFLIYFQGNSAPDKSGLPSDRFSAERTGGSVSTLTIQRTQQEDSAVYLCASSSRTSDETQYFGPGTRLLVL.

This clonotype was recorded once. V and J are TRBV12-3 or TRBV12-4 and TRBJ2-2; TRBD1 is a possible D gene (5 bases). V dropped 7 bases and J dropped 7 bases, with 13 bases sitting between them. The CDR3 runs 13 residues. The CDR3 region is CASTNQGSGELFF. CDR3 in DNA: TGTGCCAGCACTAACCAGGGAAGCGGGGAGCTGTTTTTT.

This clonotype was seen many times. V and J are TRBV27 and TRBJ2-7; 9 bases fit TRBD2. Germline CDR1 reads MNHEY; CDR2 reads SMNVEV (reference sequence). After removal of 5 bases from V and 5 bases from J, the junction contained 10 bases not matched to a gene. The CDR3 spans 15 residues. The CDR3: CASSLAGHRLHEQYF. The CDR3 DNA sequence: TGTGCCAGCAGTCTAGCGGGACATAGGTTACACGAGCAGTACTTC.

The chain uses TRBV20-1 and TRBJ2-7; 9 bases align to TRBD1. The V gene's germline CDR1 is DFQATT and CDR2 SNEGSKA (reference sequence). The CDR3 spans 13 residues. V dropped 8 bases and J dropped 2; count of bases not matched to a gene: 7. The DNA of the CDR3 is TGCAGTACAACCGGGACAGGGACCTACGAGCAGTACTTC. Amino acid sequence: CSTTGTGTYEQYF.

This clonotype showed up many times. This chain connects TRBV28 to TRBJ1-1; no clear D gene. The V and J ends lost 4 bases and 10 bases respectively, with 10 bases between them. This CDR3 is built from 11 residues. Germline V gene sequence: CDR1 MDHEN, CDR2 SYDVKM. CDR3 in amino acids: CASSYNLRAFF. CDR3 DNA: TGTGCCAGCAGTTATAACCTCCGAGCTTTCTTT.

As concerns this clonotype: A read error may produce the germline difference seen at one junction end. CDR3 coding DNA: TGTGCCAGCAGGGAGACCCGTAACACCGGAGAGCTGTGTTTT. It specifies CASRETRNTGELCF. V is TRBV11-2 and J is TRBJ2-2; D uncertain. The CDR3 contains 14 residues. Germline CDR1 is SGHAT and CDR2 is FQNNGV.

There are many counts of this clonotype. The chain has TRBV30 and TRBJ2-5, with unresolved D. Germline CDR1 and CDR2: GTSNPN and SVGIG (reference sequence). With 5 bases removed from V and 2 bases from J, the gap between germline ends came to 9 bases. This CDR3 has 12 residues. For the CDR3, the DNA is TGTGCCTGGGAAGACTCGCAAGAGACCCAGTACTTC. Translated: CAWEDSQETQYF.

This clonotype was observed at least ten times. This chain uses TRBV11-2 with TRBJ2-7; 14 bases agree with TRBD2. This CDR3 is built from 17 residues. With V trimmed by 5 bases and J by 3 bases, 9 bases remained unmatched. Germline V CDR1 and CDR2: SGHAT, FQNNGV. In DNA form, the CDR3 reads TGTGCCAGCAGCCCCCGCCCGGGACTAGCGGGAGTCTACGAGCAGTACTTC. Protein product: CASSPRPGLAGVYEQYF.

In its sample, this clonotype was seen many times. The V and J genes are TRBV2 and TRBJ2-5, with TRBD2 matching over 7 bases. The CDR3 has 15 residues. V dropped 4 bases and J dropped 1; count of bases not matched to a gene: 6. The germline V gene encodes CDR1 SNHLY and CDR2 FYNNEI. This chain's CDR3 is CASSATLAVQETQYF. The CDR3 DNA sequence: TGTGCCAGCAGTGCAACCCTAGCGGTCCAAGAGACCCAGTACTTC.